The source of this TCR beta chain is a study of cytomegalovirus exposure and HLA in healthy donors. Researchers ran the PCR with 60 Vbeta and 13 Jbeta primers. The assay was immunoSEQ multiplex PCR, and TCRdb's table has in-frame clones only and misses some. The table lists 90,000 to 150,000 clones, over 60% of them singletons. CDR1 GTSNPN and CDR2 SVGIG come from the germline V gene (reference sequence). The CDR3 has 13 residues. V lost 0 bases and J lost 7, with 10 bases in between. Overall study results and limits: Association of a missense DCLRE1C variant with TCR beta V- and J-gene trimming was reported in a later analysis. Certain indistinguishable V segments, among them TRBV6-2 and TRBV6-3, were excluded. Presence/absence results assume similar sequencing depth per donor, which may not hold.

On this clone itself: What it binds is unknown.

The rearrangement uses TRBV30 and TRBJ1-5, with D hard to call. Sample: PBMCs. The clonotype was recovered from a female donor in good health and CMV-seronegative. This CDR3 reads CAWSVRAGQPQHF. CDR3 DNA sequence: TGTGCCTGGAGTGTACGCGCGGGACAGCCCCAGCATTTT.